These 9 T cell receptor beta chains share one sample of origin, sequenced in a study of graft-versus-host responses after intestinal transplantation. The data were produced by immunoSEQ multiplex PCR, yet TCRdb's version contains in-frame clones alone and is incomplete. The top ten clones hold approximately 8% of a sample with roughly 12,000 clones, around 85% of them seen once. Sample: PBMCs, taken roughly 290 days after intestinal transplant. The receptors come from a human patient who received an intestinal transplant, so some T cells may come from the graft donor.

This clone was detected once. The rearrangement links TRBV4-1 to TRBJ2-7; 11 bases agree with TRBD2. Germline V gene data show CDR1 as MGHRA and CDR2 as YSYEKL. The CDR3 contains 18 residues. J was trimmed by 4 bases and V by 2 bases; bases with no gene match: 13. This CDR3 reads CASSQQPSGRLVGYEQYF. The CDR3 DNA is TGCGCCAGCAGCCAACAGCCTAGCGGGAGGTTAGTAGGGTACGAGCAGTACTTC.

This clone was picked up a small number of times. The rearrangement links TRBV25-1 to TRBJ1-1; a possible D gene is TRBD1 (6 bases). V gave up 6 bases and J gave up 4 bases, with 15 bases separating them. The CDR3 has 14 residues. Germline CDR1 and CDR2: MGHDK and SYGVNS. In DNA, the CDR3 is TGTGCCAGCAGCTTACAGGGCTTAGGCACTGAAGCTTTCTTT. It specifies CASSLQGLGTEAFF.

This chain joins TRBV6-1 and TRBJ1-5, with TRBD1 matching over 8 bases. The germline V gene has CDR1 MNHNS and CDR2 SASEGT. V shed 5 bases and J 7 bases; nucleotides not matched to a gene: 7. The CDR3 sequence is 14 residues long. DNA for the CDR3: TGTGCCAGCAGTTCTCAGGGGGCAAAGCAGCCCCAGCATTTT. Its translation is CASSSQGAKQPQHF.

CDR3 nucleotides: TGTGCCAGCAGCTTAAGATGGACAGGGGGGCCCAATGAGCAGTTCTTC. This sequence encodes CASSLRWTGGPNEQFF. This chain joins TRBV7-2 and TRBJ2-1, with 10 nucleotides matching TRBD1. V gave up 2 bases and J gave up 6 bases; unmatched junction bases: 7. This CDR3 contains 16 residues. CDR1 is SGHTA and CDR2 is FQGNSA in the germline V gene.

The rearrangement links TRBV5-1 to TRBJ2-7; either TRBD1 or TRBD2 may fit D (6 bases each). Per germline, CDR1 SGHRS and CDR2 YFSETQ. CDR3 length: 14 residues. The ends were cut back, 1 base at V and 1 base at J, with 9 bases in the middle. The CDR3 sequence is CASSLRGTSYEQYF. The CDR3 nucleotides read TGCGCCAGCAGCTTGAGGGGGACTTCCTACGAGCAGTACTTC.

The chain has TRBV27 and TRBJ2-6, with a possible D match to TRBD1 (5 bases). V gave up 6 bases and J gave up 0 bases, with 18 bases separating them. CDR1 MNHEY and CDR2 SMNVEV come from the germline V gene (reference sequence). This CDR3 spans 18 amino acids. CDR3 sequence reads: CASSLNTGTFSGANVLTF. The CDR3 nucleotides are TGTGCCAGCAGCCTTAACACAGGTACCTTCTCTGGGGCCAACGTCCTGACTTTC.

The J gene is TRBJ1-2, the V gene TRBV27; 9 bases fit TRBD1. Germline assignment: CDR1 MNHEY and CDR2 SMNVEV (reference sequence). V dropped 7 bases and J dropped 4; count of bases not matched to a gene: 7. CDR3 length equals 14 residues. The CDR3 here is CASKYRGQGYGYTF. CDR3 DNA sequence: TGTGCCAGCAAATACAGGGGGCAGGGCTATGGCTACACCTTC.

The chain is built from TRBV6-6 and TRBJ2-7; 7 bases are shared with TRBD1. The CDR3 is 15 residues long. Germline CDR1 MNHNY, CDR2 SVGAGI (reference sequence). The V and J ends lost 10 bases and 2 bases, in that order; junction bases with no gene match: 14. The CDR3 is CAISAFGTVPYEQYF. The CDR3 region has the DNA TGTGCCATTTCGGCCTTCGGGACAGTCCCCTACGAGCAGTACTTC.

The genes are TRBV27 and TRBJ2-3; no definite D call. CDR1 is MNHEY and CDR2 is SMNVEV in the germline V gene (reference sequence). The CDR3 consists of 16 residues. V lost 5 bases and J lost 4, with 19 bases in between. The CDR3 protein is CASSPNGLHGADTQYF. In nucleotides, the CDR3 is TGTGCCAGCAGTCCTAACGGGCTTCATGGGGCAGATACGCAGTATTTT.